This TCR beta chain derives from a study of monozygotic twins with inflammatory bowel disease. Study-level findings and limits: Among twins, concordant and discordant pairs did not differ in repertoire similarity, possibly from limited power. The inverse Simpson measure of TCRbeta diversity was lower in IBD patients than in healthy co-twins.

Worth noting for this clonotype: The antigen remains unidentified.

Total RNA was isolated from whole blood without T cell sorting. Using the 5' RACE reads, TCRdb records one entry per CDR3 protein without DNA. The sample has 170,000 or so distinct CDR3 sequences, and its top ten clones hold roughly 7%. CDR1 MNHEY and CDR2 SMNVEV come from the germline V gene (reference sequence). The CDR3 totals 18 residues. The J gene is TRBJ1-3, the V gene TRBV27; TCRdb picks TRBD1, but there is no DNA to check that call. Material for sequencing was blood. This sequence was found in a human donor with ulcerative colitis or Crohn's disease, or a healthy co-twin of an affected twin (not recorded which). CDR3 residues: CASSAGTGSVVAGNTIYF.